This entry is about one T cell receptor (beta chain). This sample is drawn from a study of CD8 T cells in Susac syndrome. Across the study: The sequenced Susac syndrome patients included six who had clinically active disease and eight or nine who were in remission.

CD8+ and CD4+ T cells circulating in blood were sequenced for TCR beta. Under recently defined diagnostic criteria, the patients with Susac syndrome qualified as having definite or probable disease. The RNA, about 0.5 to 1 ug, was put through reverse transcription using random hexamers. The amplification used immunoSEQ multiplex PCR on TCR beta CDR3; it spanned 54 Vbeta and 13 Jbeta. TCRdb recomputed calls from the immunoSEQ multiplex PCR reads with MiXCR, one row per CDR3 protein. The sample carries about 84,000 distinct CDR3 sequences, roughly 96% recorded once. Per the germline V gene, CDR1 is SEHNR and CDR2 is FQNEAQ (reference sequence). Trimming took 5 bases from V and 4 from J, leaving 6 bases between them. The CDR3 length is 13 residues.

The V and J genes are TRBV7-9 and TRBJ2-6; D ambiguous. The sample comprised CD8+ T cells from PBMCs. This sequence originates from a human donor with Susac syndrome. CDR3 DNA sequence: TGTGCCAGCAGCCACGGGGGGGCCAACGTCCTGACTTTC. This encodes CASSHGGANVLTF.